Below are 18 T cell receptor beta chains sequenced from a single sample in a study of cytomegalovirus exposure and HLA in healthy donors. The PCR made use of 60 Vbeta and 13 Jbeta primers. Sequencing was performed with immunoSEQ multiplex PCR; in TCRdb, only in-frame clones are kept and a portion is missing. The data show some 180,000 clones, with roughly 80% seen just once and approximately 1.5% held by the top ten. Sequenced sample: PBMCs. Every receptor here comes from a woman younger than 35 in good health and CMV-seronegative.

The CDR3 DNA reads as TGTGCCAGCAGTTTAATCCCCAGGGTAGGTGGCACAGATACGCAGTATTTT. Protein product: CASSLIPRVGGTDTQYF. The chain employs TRBV27 and TRBJ2-3; maybe TRBD1 (5 bases). The CDR3 is 17 residues long. Germline V gene sequence: CDR1 MNHEY, CDR2 SMNVEV (reference sequence). Trimming removed 2 bases at V and 1 base at J, with 16 bases between.

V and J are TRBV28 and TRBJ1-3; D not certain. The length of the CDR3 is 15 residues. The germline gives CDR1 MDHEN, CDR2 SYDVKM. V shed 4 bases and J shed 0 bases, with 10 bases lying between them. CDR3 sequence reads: CASSSQDRSGNTIYF. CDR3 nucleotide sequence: TGTGCCAGCAGTTCCCAGGATCGCTCTGGAAACACCATATATTTT.

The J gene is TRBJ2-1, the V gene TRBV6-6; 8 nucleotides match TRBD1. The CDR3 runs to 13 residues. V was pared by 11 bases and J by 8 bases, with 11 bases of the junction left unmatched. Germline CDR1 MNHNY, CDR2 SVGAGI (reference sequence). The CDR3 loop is CAVEDRASDEQFF. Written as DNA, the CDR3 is TGTGCCGTTGAGGACAGGGCTAGCGATGAGCAGTTCTTC.

The CDR3 region is CASSSGNGYTF. The CDR3 nucleotides read TGTGCCAGCAGCTCAGGGAATGGCTACACCTTC. The gene calls are TRBV27 and TRBJ1-2; perhaps TRBD1 as D (5 bases). Looked up from germline, CDR1 is MNHEY and CDR2 is SMNVEV (reference sequence). V gave up 6 bases and J gave up 6 bases, with 8 bases separating them. CDR3 length: 11 residues.

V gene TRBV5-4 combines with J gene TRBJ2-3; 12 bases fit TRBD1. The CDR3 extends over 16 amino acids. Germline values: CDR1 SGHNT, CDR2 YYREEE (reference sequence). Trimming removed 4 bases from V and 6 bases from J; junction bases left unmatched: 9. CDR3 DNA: TGTGCCAGCAGCGGGGGACAGGGGGCATTGGGCGATACGCAGTATTTT. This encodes CASSGGQGALGDTQYF.

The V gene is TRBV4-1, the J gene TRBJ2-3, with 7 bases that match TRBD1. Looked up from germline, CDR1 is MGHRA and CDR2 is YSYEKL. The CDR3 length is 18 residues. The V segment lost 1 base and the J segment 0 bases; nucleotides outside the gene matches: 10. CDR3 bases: TGCGCCAGCAGCCAAGCAGCGGCAGGGGGTGTTAGCACAGATACGCAGTATTTT. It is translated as CASSQAAAGGVSTDTQYF.

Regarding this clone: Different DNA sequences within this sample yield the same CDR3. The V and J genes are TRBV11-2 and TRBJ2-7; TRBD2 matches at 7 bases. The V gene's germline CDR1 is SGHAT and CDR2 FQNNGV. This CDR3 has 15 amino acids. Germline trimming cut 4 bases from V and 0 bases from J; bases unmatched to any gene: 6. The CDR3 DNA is TGTGCCAGCAGCTCATCTAGCGGAAGCTCCTACGAGCAGTACTTC. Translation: CASSSSSGSSYEQYF. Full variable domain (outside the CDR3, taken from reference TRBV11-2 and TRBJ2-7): EAGVAQSPRYKIIEKRQSVAFWCNPISGHATLYWYQQILGQGPKLLIQFQNNGVVDDSQLPKDRFSAERLKGVDSTLKIQPAKLEDSAVYLCASSSSSGSSYEQYFGPGTRLTVT.

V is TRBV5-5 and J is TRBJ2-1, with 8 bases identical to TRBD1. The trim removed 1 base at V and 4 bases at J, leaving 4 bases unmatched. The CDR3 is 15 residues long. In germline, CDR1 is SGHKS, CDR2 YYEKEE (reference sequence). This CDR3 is CASSLMDRVYNEQFF. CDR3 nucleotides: TGTGCCAGCAGCTTGATGGACAGGGTTTACAATGAGCAGTTCTTC.

The CDR3 DNA sequence: TGTGCCAGCAGTCCCCCTAAGGGGGCGGGAGAGACCCAGTACTTC. This codes for CASSPPKGAGETQYF. The chain employs TRBV28 and TRBJ2-5; TRBD1 aligns across 7 bases. CDR3 length: 15 residues. The V and J ends lost 5 bases and 4 bases, in that order; junction bases with no gene match: 10. Germline V CDR1 and CDR2: MDHEN, SYDVKM.

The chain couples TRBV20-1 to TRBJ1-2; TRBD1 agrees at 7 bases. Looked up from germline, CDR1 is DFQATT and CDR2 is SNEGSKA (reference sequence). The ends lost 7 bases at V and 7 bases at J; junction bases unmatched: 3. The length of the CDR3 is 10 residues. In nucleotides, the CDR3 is TGCAGTGGACAGGGCTCTGGCTACACCTTC. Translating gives CSGQGSGYTF.

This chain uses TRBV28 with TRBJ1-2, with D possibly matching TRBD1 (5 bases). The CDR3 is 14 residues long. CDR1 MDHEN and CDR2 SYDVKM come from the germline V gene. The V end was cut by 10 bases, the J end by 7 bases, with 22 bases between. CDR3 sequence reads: CAISPGRGQAGYTF. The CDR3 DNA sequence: TGTGCCATCTCCCCGGGGAGGGGCCAGGCTGGCTACACCTTC.

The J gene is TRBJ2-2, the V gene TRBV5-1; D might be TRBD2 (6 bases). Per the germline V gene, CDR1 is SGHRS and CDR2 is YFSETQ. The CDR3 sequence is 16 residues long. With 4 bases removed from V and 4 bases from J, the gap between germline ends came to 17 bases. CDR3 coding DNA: TGCGCCAGCAGCCTTACCTTGACTAGTCCCACCGGGGAGCTGTTTTTT. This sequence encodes CASSLTLTSPTGELFF.

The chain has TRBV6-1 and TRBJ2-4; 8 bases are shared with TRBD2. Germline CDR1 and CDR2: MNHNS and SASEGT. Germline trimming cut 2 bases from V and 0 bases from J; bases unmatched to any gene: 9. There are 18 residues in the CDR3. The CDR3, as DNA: TGTGCCAGCAGTGAATCTTCGGGGGGGGGCTTAGCCAAAAACATTCAGTACTTC. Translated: CASSESSGGGLAKNIQYF.

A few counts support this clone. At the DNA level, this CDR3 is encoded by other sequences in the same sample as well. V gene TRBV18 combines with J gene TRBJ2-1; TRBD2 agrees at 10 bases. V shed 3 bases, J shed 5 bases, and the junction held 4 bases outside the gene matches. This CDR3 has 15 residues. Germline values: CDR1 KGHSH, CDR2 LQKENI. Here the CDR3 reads CASSPGLAPNNEQFF. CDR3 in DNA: TGTGCCAGCTCACCGGGACTAGCGCCAAACAATGAGCAGTTCTTC. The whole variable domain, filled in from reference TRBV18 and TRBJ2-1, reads NAGVMQNPRHLVRRRGQEARLRCSPMKGHSHVYWYRQLPEEGLKFMVYLQKENIIDESGMPKERFSAEFPKEGPSILRIQQVVRGDSAAYFCASSPGLAPNNEQFFGPGTRLTVL.

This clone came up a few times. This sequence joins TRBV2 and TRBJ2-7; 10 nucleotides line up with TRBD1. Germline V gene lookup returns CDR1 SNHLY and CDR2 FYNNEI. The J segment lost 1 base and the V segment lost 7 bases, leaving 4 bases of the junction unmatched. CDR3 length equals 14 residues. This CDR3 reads CASIRTGGSYEQYF. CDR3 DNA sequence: TGTGCCAGCATTCGGACAGGGGGGTCCTACGAGCAGTACTTC.

This chain's CDR3 is CASSSGGFYGYTF. The CDR3 nucleotides read TGTGCCAGTAGTTCAGGGGGATTTTATGGCTACACCTTC. V is TRBV19 and J is TRBJ1-2, with 7 bases aligning to TRBD1. Per germline, CDR1 LNHDA and CDR2 SQIVND (reference sequence). The CDR3 spans 13 residues. V lost 5 bases and J lost 5; bases outside the gene matches: 5.

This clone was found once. CDR3 DNA: TGTGCCAGCAGCTTATTGCTAGGTGGGCGGGAGAGGATTAAGAATACGCAGTATTTT. It codes for CASSLLLGGRERIKNTQYF. The rearrangement uses TRBV7-2 and TRBJ2-3; 7 bases are a match to TRBD2. The CDR3 is 19 residues long. The V and J ends lost 2 bases and 7 bases, in that order; junction bases with no gene match: 21. CDR1 and CDR2 (germline): SGHTA, FQGNSA. The complete variable domain, with remaining parts taken from reference TRBV7-2 and TRBJ2-3, reads GAGVSQSPSNKVTEKGKDVELRCDPISGHTALYWYRQSLGQGLEFLIYFQGNSAPDKSGLPSDRFSAERTGGSVSTLTIQRTQQEDSAVYLCASSLLLGGRERIKNTQYFGPGTRLTVL.

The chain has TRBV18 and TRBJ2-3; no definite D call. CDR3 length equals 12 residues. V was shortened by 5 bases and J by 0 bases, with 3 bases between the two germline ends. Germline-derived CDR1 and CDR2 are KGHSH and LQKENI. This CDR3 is CASSSSTDTQYF. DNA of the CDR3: TGTGCCAGCTCATCTAGCACAGATACGCAGTATTTT.